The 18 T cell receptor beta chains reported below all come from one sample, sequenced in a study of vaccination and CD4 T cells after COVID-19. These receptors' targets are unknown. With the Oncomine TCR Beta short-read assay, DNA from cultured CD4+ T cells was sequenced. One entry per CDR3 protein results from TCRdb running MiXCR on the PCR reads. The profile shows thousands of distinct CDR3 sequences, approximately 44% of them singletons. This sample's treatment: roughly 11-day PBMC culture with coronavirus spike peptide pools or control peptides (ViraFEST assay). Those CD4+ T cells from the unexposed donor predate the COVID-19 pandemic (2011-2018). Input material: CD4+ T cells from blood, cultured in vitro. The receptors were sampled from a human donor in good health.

Written as DNA, the CDR3 is TGTGCCAGCAGCCCCTTCCTTCAGGGGGCGGCTGAAGCTTTCTTT. It specifies CASSPFLQGAAEAFF. V and J are TRBV7-2 and TRBJ1-1; TRBD1 matches at 8 bases. V lost 5 bases, J lost 6 bases, and 11 bases stayed unmatched. CDR3 length: 15 residues. Per germline, CDR1 SGHTA and CDR2 FQGNSA. The complete variable domain, with remaining parts taken from reference TRBV7-2 and TRBJ1-1, reads GAGVSQSPSNKVTEKGKDVELRCDPISGHTALYWYRQSLGQGLEFLIYFQGNSAPDKSGLPSDRFSAERTGGSVSTLTIQRTQQEDSAVYLCASSPFLQGAAEAFFGQGTRLTVV.

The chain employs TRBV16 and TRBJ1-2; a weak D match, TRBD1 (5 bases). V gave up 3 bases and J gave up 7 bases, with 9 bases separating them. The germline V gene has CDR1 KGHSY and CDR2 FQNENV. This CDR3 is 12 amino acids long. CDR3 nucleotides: TGTGCCAGCAGCCAGACAGATGGTGGCTACACCTTC. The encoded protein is CASSQTDGGYTF. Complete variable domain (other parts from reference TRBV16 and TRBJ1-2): GEEVAQTPKHLVRGEGQKAKLYCAPIKGHSYVFWYQQVLKNEFKFLISFQNENVFDETGMPKERFSAKCLPNSPCSLEIQATKLEDSAVYFCASSQTDGGYTFGSGTRLTVV.

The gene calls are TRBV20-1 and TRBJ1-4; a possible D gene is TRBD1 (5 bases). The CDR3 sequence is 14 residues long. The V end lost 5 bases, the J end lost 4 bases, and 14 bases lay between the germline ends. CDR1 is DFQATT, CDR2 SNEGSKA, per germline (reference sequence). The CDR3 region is CSADGGALNEKLFF. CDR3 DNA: TGCAGTGCTGATGGAGGGGCCCTTAATGAAAAACTGTTTTTT.

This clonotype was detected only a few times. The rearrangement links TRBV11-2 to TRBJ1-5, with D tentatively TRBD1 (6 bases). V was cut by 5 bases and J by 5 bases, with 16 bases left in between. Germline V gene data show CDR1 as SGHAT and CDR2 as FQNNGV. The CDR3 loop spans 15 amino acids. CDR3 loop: CASSPRGTGDQPQHF. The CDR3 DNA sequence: TGTGCCAGCAGCCCGAGGGGGACTGGGGATCAGCCCCAGCATTTT.

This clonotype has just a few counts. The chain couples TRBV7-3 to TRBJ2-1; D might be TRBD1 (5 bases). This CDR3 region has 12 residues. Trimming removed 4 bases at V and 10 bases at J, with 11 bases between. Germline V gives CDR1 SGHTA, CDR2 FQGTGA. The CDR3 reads CASSYKDREQFF. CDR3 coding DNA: TGTGCCAGCAGCTACAAAGACAGAGAGCAGTTCTTC.

This CDR3 reads CASSIDRNYGYTF. Here the CDR3 DNA reads TGTGCCAGCAGCATCGACAGAAACTATGGCTACACCTTC. The gene calls are TRBV7-2 and TRBJ1-2; maybe TRBD1 (5 bases). Germline V gene sequence: CDR1 SGHTA, CDR2 FQGNSA. CDR3 length equals 13 residues. Deletions cut 5 bases from V and 2 bases from J, with 9 bases between.

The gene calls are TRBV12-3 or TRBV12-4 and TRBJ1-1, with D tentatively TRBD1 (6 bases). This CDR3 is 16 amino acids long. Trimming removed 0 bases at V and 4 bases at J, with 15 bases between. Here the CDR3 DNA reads TGTGCCAGCAGTTTAGCGGGTGGGGGGCGCATCACTGAAGCTTTCTTT. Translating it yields CASSLAGGGRITEAFF.

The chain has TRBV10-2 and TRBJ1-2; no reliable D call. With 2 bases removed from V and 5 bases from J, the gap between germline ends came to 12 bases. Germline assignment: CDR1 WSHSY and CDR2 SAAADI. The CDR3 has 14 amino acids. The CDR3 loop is CASSEPWVEYGYTF. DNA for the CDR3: TGCGCCAGCAGTGAGCCCTGGGTAGAGTATGGCTACACCTTC.

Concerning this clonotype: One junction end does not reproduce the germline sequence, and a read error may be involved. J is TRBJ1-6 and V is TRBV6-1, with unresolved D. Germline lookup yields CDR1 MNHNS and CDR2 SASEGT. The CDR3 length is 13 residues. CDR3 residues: CASIGSYNPPLHF. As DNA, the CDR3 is TGTGCCAGCATAGGCTCCTATAATCCACCCCTCCACTTT.

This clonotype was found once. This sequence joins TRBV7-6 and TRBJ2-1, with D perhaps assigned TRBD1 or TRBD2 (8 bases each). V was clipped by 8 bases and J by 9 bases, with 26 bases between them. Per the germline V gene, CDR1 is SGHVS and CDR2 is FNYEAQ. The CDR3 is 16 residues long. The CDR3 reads CASGQGGSGGLIEQFF. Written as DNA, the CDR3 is TGTGCCAGCGGACAGGGTGGAAGCGGGGGACTTATTGAGCAGTTCTTC. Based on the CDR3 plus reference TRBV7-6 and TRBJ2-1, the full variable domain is GAGVSQSPRYKVTKRGQDVALRCDPISGHVSLYWYRQALGQGPEFLTYFNYEAQQDKSGLPNDRFSAERPEGSISTLTIQRTEQRDSAMYRCASGQGGSGGLIEQFFGPGTRLTVL.

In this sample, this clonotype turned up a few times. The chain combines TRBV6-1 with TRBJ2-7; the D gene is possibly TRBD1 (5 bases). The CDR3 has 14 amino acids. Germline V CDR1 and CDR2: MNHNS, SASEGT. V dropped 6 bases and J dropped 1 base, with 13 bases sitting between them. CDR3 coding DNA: TGTGCCAGCAGGACCGTGACAGATTCCTACGAGCAGTACTTC. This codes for CASRTVTDSYEQYF.

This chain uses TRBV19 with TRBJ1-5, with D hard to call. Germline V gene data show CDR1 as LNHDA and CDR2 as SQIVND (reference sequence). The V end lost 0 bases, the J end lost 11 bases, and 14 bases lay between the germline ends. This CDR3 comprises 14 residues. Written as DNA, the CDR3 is TGTGCCAGTAGTATAGAGCCCGGACTGTTCGCCCAGCATTTT. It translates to CASSIEPGLFAQHF.

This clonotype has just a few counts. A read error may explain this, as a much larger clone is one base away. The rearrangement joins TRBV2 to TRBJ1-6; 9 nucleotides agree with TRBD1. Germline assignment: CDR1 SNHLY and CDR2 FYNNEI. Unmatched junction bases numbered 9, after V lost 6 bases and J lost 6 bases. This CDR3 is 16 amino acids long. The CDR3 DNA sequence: TGTGCCAGCAGATCGTCCGGGACAGGGTGTAATTCACCCCTCCACTTT. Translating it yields CASRSSGTGCNSPLHF.

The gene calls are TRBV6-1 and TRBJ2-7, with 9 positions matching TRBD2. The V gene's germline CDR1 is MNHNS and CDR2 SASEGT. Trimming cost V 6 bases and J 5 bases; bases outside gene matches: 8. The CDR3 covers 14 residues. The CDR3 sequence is CASRPSGAPDEQYF. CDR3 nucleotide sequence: TGTGCCAGCAGACCTAGCGGGGCGCCCGACGAGCAGTACTTC.

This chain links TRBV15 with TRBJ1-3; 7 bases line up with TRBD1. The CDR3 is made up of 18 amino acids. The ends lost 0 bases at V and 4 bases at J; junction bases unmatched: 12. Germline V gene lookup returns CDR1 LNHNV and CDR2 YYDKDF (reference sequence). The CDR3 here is CATSREIRTGRTGNTIYF. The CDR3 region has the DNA TGTGCCACCAGCAGAGAAATCCGGACAGGACGCACGGGAAACACCATATATTTT. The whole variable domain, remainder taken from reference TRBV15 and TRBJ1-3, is DAMVIQNPRYQVTQFGKPVTLSCSQTLNHNVMYWYQQKSSQAPKLLFHYYDKDFNNEADTPDNFQSRRPNTSFCFLDIRSPGLGDTAMYLCATSREIRTGRTGNTIYFGEGSWLTVV.

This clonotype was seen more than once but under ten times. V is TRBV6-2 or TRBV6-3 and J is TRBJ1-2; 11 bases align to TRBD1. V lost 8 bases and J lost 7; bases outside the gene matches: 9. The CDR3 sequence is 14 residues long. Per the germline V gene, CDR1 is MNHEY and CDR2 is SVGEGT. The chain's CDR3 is CASWFGQGASGYTF. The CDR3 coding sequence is TGTGCCAGCTGGTTTGGACAGGGGGCGAGTGGCTACACCTTC.

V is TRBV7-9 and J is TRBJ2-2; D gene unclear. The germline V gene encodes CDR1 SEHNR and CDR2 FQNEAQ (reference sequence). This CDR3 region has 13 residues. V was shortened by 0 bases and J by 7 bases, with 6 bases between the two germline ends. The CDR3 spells CASSLALHGELFF. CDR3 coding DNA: TGTGCCAGCAGCTTAGCGCTTCACGGGGAGCTGTTTTTT.

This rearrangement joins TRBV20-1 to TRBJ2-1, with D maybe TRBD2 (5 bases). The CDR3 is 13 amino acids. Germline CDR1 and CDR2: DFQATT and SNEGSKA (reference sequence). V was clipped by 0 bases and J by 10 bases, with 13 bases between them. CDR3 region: CSAREPLALEQFF. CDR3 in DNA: TGCAGTGCTAGAGAACCCCTAGCTCTCGAGCAGTTCTTC.